The T cell receptor (beta chain) described here comes from a study of blood T cells in healthy people across ages. Study-wide points: Diversity figures derived from one million T cells were judged to underestimate the true value.

Germline assignment: CDR1 SQVTM and CDR2 ANQGSEA. This CDR3 has 14 amino acids. The ends lost 7 bases at V and 4 bases at J; junction bases unmatched: 9. Combining a sample-barcoded 5' primer with a J-beta primer mix, a second PCR ran for about 7 to 11 cycles. Each of the cDNA molecules was tagged by a template-switch adaptor with 12 random nucleotides. Using its own MiXCR run on the 5' RACE reads, TCRdb lists one record per CDR3 protein. The sample holds 1.5 million to 1.9 million distinct CDR3 sequences, less than 45% seen once. This clonotype was seen more than once but under ten times. Antigen unknown.

This chain uses TRBV29-1 with TRBJ2-2; 7 nucleotides align to TRBD1. The clonotype was recovered from a woman aged 18-29 years in good health. Input material: blood. CDR3 bases: TGCAGCGGCCATGTACAGGGGCTCACCGGGGAGCTGTTTTTT. Translated, it gives CSGHVQGLTGELFF.